This TCR beta chain was identified during a study of regulatory T cells in long-lasting Graves disease. Noted time point: persistent/refractory GD, antithyroid drugs over 5 years with positive TRAb. PBMCs provided the RNA from which the TCR library was made. This clonotype has just a few counts. CDR3-region Arm-PCR and iRepertoire HTBI primers produced the TCR beta libraries. TCRdb analysed the multiplex PCR reads with MiXCR anew, one entry per CDR3 protein. The data contain about 430,000 distinct CDR3 sequences, roughly 21% of them singletons. V was cut by 5 bases and J by 2 bases, with 13 bases left in between. Looked up from germline, CDR1 is SQVTM and CDR2 is ANQGSEA. The CDR3 contains 13 residues.

The input for sequencing was peripheral blood mononuclear cells (PBMCs), taken when the disease was refractory, from a patient treated with antithyroid drugs. The clonotype originates from a female donor with Graves disease. The chain couples TRBV29-1 to TRBJ2-7; TRBD2 might be the D (5 bases). The CDR3 is CSVPGGTTYEQYF. The CDR3 nucleotides are TGCAGCGTTCCCGGAGGCACCACCTACGAGCAGTACTTC.